The rows below give T cell receptor beta chains drawn from one sample of a study of identical twins' blood T cells. TCRdb ran MiXCR on the 5' RACE reads and lists one entry per CDR3 protein. This table has hundreds of thousands of distinct CDR3 sequences, about 28% appearing once. Sequences were obtained from PBMCs. The source of these receptors is a woman between 18 and 49 years old in good health. Each CDR3 is given with its conserved first and last residue. D genes are given only for firm matches. A clone size is listed for some rows: how often the clone was seen (once, few, many), or a class if it is expanded.

>TRBJ2-1|-|TRBV23-1|-
TGCGCCAGCAGTCACCAAAGGGGCGATGAGCAGTTCTTC
CASSHQRGDEQFF
>TRBJ1-1|TRBD1|TRBV7-9|few
TGTGCCAGCTCCTATCTACAGGGGCATACTGAAGCTTTCTTT
CASSYLQGHTEAFF
>TRBJ2-2|-|TRBV4-3|-
TGCGCCAGCAGCCAAGACACCAAGAGCGGGGAGCTGTTTTTT
CASSQDTKSGELFF
>TRBJ2-3|-|TRBV9|few
TGTGCCAGCAGCGCCGGAGGGTTGCAGTATTTT
CASSAGGLQYF
>TRBJ2-3|TRBD2|TRBV20-1|-
TGCAGTGCCGGAGGGACTAGCGGGGGGCAAAATACGCAGTATTTT
CSAGGTSGGQNTQYF
>TRBJ1-1|-|TRBV5-1|-
TGCGCCAGCAGCTTAGGGGGGAATTTACTAATGAACACTGAAGCTTTCTTT
CASSLGGNLLMNTEAFF
>TRBJ2-7|-|TRBV28|few
TGTGCCAGCAGTTTCTACAGGGCTGGCTACGAGCAGTACTTC
CASSFYRAGYEQYF
>TRBJ1-1|-|TRBV7-7|-
TGTGCCAGCAGCTTAAGTTTCAGTACTGAAGCTTTCTTT
CASSLSFSTEAFF
>TRBJ1-1|-|TRBV2|-
TGTGCCAGCACTCCCAGGGTCACTGAAGCTTTCTTT
CASTPRVTEAFF
>TRBJ2-5|-|TRBV5-1|-
TGCGCCAGCAAGGCGGGATACGGAGTCCAAGAGACCCAGTACTTC
CASKAGYGVQETQYF
>TRBJ1-2|-|TRBV7-2|few
TGTGCCAGCAGCTTAGGACAGGACTATGGCTACACCTTC
CASSLGQDYGYTF
>TRBJ1-2|-|TRBV15|few
TGTGCCACCAGCAGAGATGATCCCATTTACTATGGCTACACCTTC
CATSRDDPIYYGYTF
>TRBJ1-5|-|TRBV12-3/TRBV12-4|-
TGTGCCAGCAATCTGCAGGGATTCAATCAGCCCCAGCATTTT
CASNLQGFNQPQHF
>TRBJ1-2|-|TRBV19|-
TGTGCCAGTACCGATGTTTGGGGGCAGACCTCTGGCTACACCTTC
CASTDVWGQTSGYTF
>TRBJ2-1|-|TRBV6-5|-
TGCGCCAGCAGTTACGCGCGGCTCCTCAGCTCCTATAATGAGCAGTTCTTC
CASSYARLLSSYNEQFF
>TRBJ1-5|-|TRBV11-2|-
TGTGCCAGCAGCTCGGCGCCGAATCAGCCCCAGCATTTT
CASSSAPNQPQHF
>TRBJ1-4|-|TRBV28|few
TGTGCCAGCAGTTTACCGGGACGGTTTAATGAAAAACTGTTTTTT
CASSLPGRFNEKLFF
>TRBJ1-1|TRBD1|TRBV11-2|few
TGTGCCAGCAGCTCCCGGACAGGGCGGCCTGAAGCTTTCTTT
CASSSRTGRPEAFF
>TRBJ1-1|-|TRBV27|many
TGTGCCAGCAGTTTATTGACAGGGAACACTGAAGCTTTCTTT
CASSLLTGNTEAFF
>TRBJ1-3|-|TRBV5-1|-
TGCGCCAGCCCCCCCGCAGGGAGTAGTGACACCATATATTTT
CASPPAGSSDTIYF
>TRBJ1-1|TRBD1|TRBV27|-
TGTGCCAGCCACGGGGACAGGGGGTTTGGAATGAACACTGAAGCTTTCTTT
CASHGDRGFGMNTEAFF
>TRBJ2-1|TRBD2|TRBV29-1|many
TGCAGCGTTGAAGCAAGCGGGACTCACAATGAGCAGTTCTTC
CSVEASGTHNEQFF
>TRBJ1-5|-|TRBV20-1|-
TGCAGTGCTGATATATTCTCGGATCAGCCCCAGCATTTT
CSADIFSDQPQHF
>TRBJ1-1|-|TRBV19|few
TGTGCCAGTAGGACGGGGGCGAATGAAGCTTTCTTT
CASRTGANEAFF
>TRBJ1-1|-|TRBV7-9|-
TGTGCCAGCAGCTCGTCGACCAGCATGAACACTGAAGCTTTCTTT
CASSSSTSMNTEAFF
>TRBJ2-7|-|TRBV29-1|-
TGCAGCGTTTCCATTGACCGGTACGAGCAGTACTTC
CSVSIDRYEQYF
>TRBJ2-3|TRBD2|TRBV12-3/TRBV12-4|-
TGTGCCAGCAGTTCGGGACTAGCGATCTCCTCAGATACGCAGTATTTT
CASSSGLAISSDTQYF
>TRBJ2-5|TRBD2|TRBV20-1|-
TGCAGTGCTACTCCTCCGGGACTAGCTTTGTCGGAGACCCAGTACTTC
CSATPPGLALSETQYF
>TRBJ2-2|-|TRBV4-3|-
TGCGCCAGCAGCCAAGCGGGCAACACCGGGGAGCTGTTTTTT
CASSQAGNTGELFF
>TRBJ2-1|-|TRBV7-8|-
TGTGCCAGCAGCCAAGGGGTGGGACGGAACAATGAGCAGTTCTTC
CASSQGVGRNNEQFF
>TRBJ2-3|-|TRBV24-1|few
TGTGCCACCCGAGACTTCACAGATACGCAGTATTTT
CATRDFTDTQYF
>TRBJ1-5|-|TRBV12-3/TRBV12-4|many
TGTGCCAGCAGTTACGCCAGGGTCCAGGGGTTGGGTCAGCCCCAGCATTTT
CASSYARVQGLGQPQHF
>TRBJ1-1|-|TRBV10-1|many
TGCGCCAGCAGCAAATCCAAGACAGCCCCAAACACTGAAGCTTTCTTT
CASSKSKTAPNTEAFF
>TRBJ1-1|-|TRBV9|-
TGTGCCAGCAGCGCCTCAGGGGTGAACACTGAAGCTTTCTTT
CASSASGVNTEAFF
>TRBJ1-2|-|TRBV11-2|-
TGTGCCAGCAGCTTAGATCGGCATTCCTATGGCTACACCTTC
CASSLDRHSYGYTF
>TRBJ1-3|-|TRBV29-1|many
TGCAGCGCGGGGAGTGGAAACACCATATATTTT
CSAGSGNTIYF
>TRBJ1-4|TRBD1|TRBV28|-
TGTGCCAGCAGTGCAGGGGGCGCGAGAACTAATGAAAAACTGTTTTTT
CASSAGGARTNEKLFF
>TRBJ2-2|-|TRBV9|-
TGTGCCAGCAGCGACCCGAACACCGGGGAGCTGTTTTTT
CASSDPNTGELFF
>TRBJ2-1|TRBD2|TRBV12-5|-
TGTGCTAGTGGGGGGCTGGTAGCGGGAGGATTCAATGAGCAGTTCTTC
CASGGLVAGGFNEQFF
>TRBJ1-2|-|TRBV29-1|few
TGCAGCGTTGTTGGGGGGGACTATGGCTACACCTTC
CSVVGGDYGYTF
>TRBJ2-7|TRBD2|TRBV20-1|few
TGCAGTGCTAGTCCACTAGCGGTAACCTACGAGCAGTACTTC
CSASPLAVTYEQYF